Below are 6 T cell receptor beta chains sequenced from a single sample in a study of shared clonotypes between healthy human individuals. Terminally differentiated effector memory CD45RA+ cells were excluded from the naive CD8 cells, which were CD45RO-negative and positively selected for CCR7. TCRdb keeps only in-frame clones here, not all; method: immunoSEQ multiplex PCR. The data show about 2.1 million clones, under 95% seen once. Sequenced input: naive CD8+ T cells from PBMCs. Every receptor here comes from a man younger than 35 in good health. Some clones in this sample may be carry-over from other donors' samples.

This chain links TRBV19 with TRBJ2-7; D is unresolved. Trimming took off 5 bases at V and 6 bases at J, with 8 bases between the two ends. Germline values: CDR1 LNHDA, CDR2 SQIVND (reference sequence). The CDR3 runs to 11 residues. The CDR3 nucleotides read TGTGCCAGTAGTTCCTGGGGCGAGCAGTACTTC. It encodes CASSSWGEQYF.

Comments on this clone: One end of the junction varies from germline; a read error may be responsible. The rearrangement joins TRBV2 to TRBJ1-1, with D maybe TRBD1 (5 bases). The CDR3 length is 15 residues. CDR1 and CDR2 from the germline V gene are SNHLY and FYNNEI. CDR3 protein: CANSEGAVLNTEAFF. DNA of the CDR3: TGTGCCAACAGTGAAGGGGCAGTCCTGAACACTGAAGCTTTCTTT.

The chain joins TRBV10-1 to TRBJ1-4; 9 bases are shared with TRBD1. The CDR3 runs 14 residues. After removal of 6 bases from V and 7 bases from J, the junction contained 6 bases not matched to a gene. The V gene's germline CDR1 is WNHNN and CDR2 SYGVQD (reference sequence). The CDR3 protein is CASSHETGGEKLFF. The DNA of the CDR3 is TGCGCCAGCAGCCATGAGACAGGGGGTGAAAAACTGTTTTTT.

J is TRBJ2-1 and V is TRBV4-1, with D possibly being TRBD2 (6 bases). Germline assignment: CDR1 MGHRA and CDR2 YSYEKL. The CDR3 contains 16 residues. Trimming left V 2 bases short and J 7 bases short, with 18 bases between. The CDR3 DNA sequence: TGCGCCAGCAGCCAATCTCTGAGGACTATCTGGAATGAGCAGTTCTTC. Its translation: CASSQSLRTIWNEQFF.

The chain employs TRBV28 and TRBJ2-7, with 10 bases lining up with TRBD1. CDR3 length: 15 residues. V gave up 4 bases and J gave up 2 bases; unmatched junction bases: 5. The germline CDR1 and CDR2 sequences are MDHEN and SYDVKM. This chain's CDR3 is CASSYRTGGTYEQYF. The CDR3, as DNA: TGTGCCAGCAGTTATCGGACAGGGGGGACCTACGAGCAGTACTTC.

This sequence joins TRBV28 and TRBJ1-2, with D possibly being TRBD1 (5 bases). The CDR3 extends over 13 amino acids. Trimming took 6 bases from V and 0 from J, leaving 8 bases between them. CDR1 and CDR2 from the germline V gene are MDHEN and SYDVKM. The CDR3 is CASRLTANYGYTF. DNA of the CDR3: TGTGCCAGCAGACTGACAGCTAACTATGGCTACACCTTC.